What follows are 10 T cell receptor beta chains derived from one specimen sequenced in a study of control samples from healthy donors and cancer patients. The method was immunoSEQ multiplex PCR; TCRdb's version includes in-frame clones alone and lacks a portion of them. The data contain 180,000 or so clones, about 93% of them singletons. The specimen was blood. The receptors originated from a woman between 55 and 75 years old in good health.

The chain combines TRBV20-1 with TRBJ2-3; D is perhaps TRBD1 (6 bases). The V gene's germline CDR1 is DFQATT and CDR2 SNEGSKA (reference sequence). This CDR3 contains 16 residues. Trimming took off 3 bases at V and 1 base at J, with 17 bases between the two ends. The CDR3 reads CSASWWSGVGTDTQYF. The CDR3 bases are TGCAGTGCTAGTTGGTGGTCAGGGGTTGGCACAGATACGCAGTATTTT.

This clone was observed once. This chain links TRBV27 with TRBJ2-1, with 8 bases aligning to TRBD2. Germline V gives CDR1 MNHEY, CDR2 SMNVEV (reference sequence). The V segment lost 3 bases and the J segment 2 bases; nucleotides outside the gene matches: 6. The CDR3 is 16 residues long. The CDR3 here is CASSLLSGGPYNEQFF. The CDR3 DNA is TGTGCCAGCAGTTTGTTAAGCGGGGGCCCCTACAATGAGCAGTTCTTC.

The chain combines TRBV3-1 (or the pseudogene TRBV3-2) with TRBJ2-5; 9 bases line up with TRBD2. Germline-derived CDR1 and CDR2 are LGHDT and YNNKEL (reference sequence). The length of the CDR3 is 15 residues. After removal of 4 bases from V and 4 bases from J, the junction contained 7 bases not matched to a gene. The CDR3 spells CASSPQRGEGETQYF. The CDR3 coding sequence is TGTGCCAGCAGCCCACAGCGGGGGGAGGGAGAGACCCAGTACTTC.

The gene calls are TRBV5-6 and TRBJ2-7; perhaps TRBD1 as D (6 bases). Germline CDR1 SGHDT, CDR2 YYEEEE. The CDR3 loop spans 14 amino acids. V lost 2 bases to trimming and J lost 3 bases, with 12 bases between them. The CDR3: CASSFQGFHYEQYF. DNA of the CDR3: TGTGCCAGCAGCTTCCAGGGGTTTCACTACGAGCAGTACTTC. Complete variable domain (other parts from reference TRBV5-6 and TRBJ2-7): DAGVTQSPTHLIKTRGQQVTLRCSPKSGHDTVSWYQQALGQGPQFIFQYYEEEERQRGNFPDRFSGHQFPNYSSELNVNALLLGDSALYLCASSFQGFHYEQYFGPGTRLTVT.

The genes are TRBV7-2 and TRBJ2-1; possible D gene TRBD1, 5 bases. The CDR3 has 15 amino acids. Trimming took 1 base from V and 4 from J, leaving 11 bases between them. CDR1 SGHTA and CDR2 FQGNSA come from the germline V gene. This CDR3 is CASSLVGVSYNEQFF. In DNA form, the CDR3 reads TGTGCCAGCAGCTTAGTAGGGGTTTCATACAATGAGCAGTTCTTC.

This chain uses TRBV13 with TRBJ2-7; no firm D call. The CDR3 is 12 residues long. Germline V gene sequence: CDR1 PRHDT, CDR2 FYEKMQ (reference sequence). V gave up 5 bases and J gave up 5 bases, with 10 bases separating them. The CDR3 bases are TGTGCCAGCAGCCTTATGGACGACGAGCAGTACTTC. Its translation: CASSLMDDEQYF.

V and J are TRBV4-3 and TRBJ2-1; D not certain. In germline, CDR1 is LGHNA, CDR2 YSLEER. V lost 2 bases to trimming and J lost 11 bases, with 13 bases between them. This CDR3 region has 13 residues. The CDR3 coding sequence is TGCGCCAGCAGCCAAACGTACTGGATGAAGCAGTTCTTC. Protein sequence: CASSQTYWMKQFF.

The genes are TRBV9 and TRBJ1-1; 7 nucleotides agree with TRBD1. From germline, CDR1 is SGDLS and CDR2 YYNGEE. The CDR3 loop spans 15 amino acids. V lost 3 bases to trimming and J lost 2 bases; unmatched junction nucleotides: 7. The CDR3 bases are TGTGCCAGCAGCGCGCGACAGGGCCCCAACACTGAAGCTTTCTTT. Translated, it gives CASSARQGPNTEAFF.

The chain recombines TRBV12-3 or TRBV12-4 with TRBJ1-1, with 7 bases aligning to TRBD1. The CDR3 consists of 13 residues. V shed 6 bases and J 4 bases; nucleotides not matched to a gene: 5. Written as DNA, the CDR3 is TGTGCCAGCAGCAGACAGGGTGTCACTGAAGCTTTCTTT. Translating it yields CASSRQGVTEAFF.

V and J are TRBV6-4 and TRBJ2-5; 7 bases agree with TRBD2. After removal of 7 bases from V and 1 base from J, the junction contained 9 bases not matched to a gene. Germline V gene data show CDR1 as MRHNA and CDR2 as SNTAGT. The CDR3 runs to 15 residues. In nucleotides, the CDR3 is TGTGCCAGCACCAAGGAAGCGGGGTCCCAAGAGACCCAGTACTTC. Translation: CASTKEAGSQETQYF.